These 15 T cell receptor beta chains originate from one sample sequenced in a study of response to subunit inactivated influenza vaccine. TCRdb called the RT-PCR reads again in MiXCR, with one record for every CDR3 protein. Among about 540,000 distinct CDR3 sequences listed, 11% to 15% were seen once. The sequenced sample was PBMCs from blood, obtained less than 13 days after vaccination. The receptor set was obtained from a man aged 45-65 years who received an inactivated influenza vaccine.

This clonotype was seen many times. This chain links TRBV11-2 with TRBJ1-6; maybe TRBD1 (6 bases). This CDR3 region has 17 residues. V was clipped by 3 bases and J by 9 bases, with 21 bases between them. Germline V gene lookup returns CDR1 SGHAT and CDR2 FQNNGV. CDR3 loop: CASSLGANTGNGSPLHF. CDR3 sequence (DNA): TGTGCCAGCAGCTTGGGGGCGAATACAGGGAACGGTTCACCCCTCCACTTT.

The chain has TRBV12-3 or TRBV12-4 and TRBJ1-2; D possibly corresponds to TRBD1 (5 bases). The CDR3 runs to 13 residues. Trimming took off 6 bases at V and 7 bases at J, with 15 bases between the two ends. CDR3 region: CASSVTVETGYTF. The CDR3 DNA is TGTGCCAGCAGCGTGACAGTAGAAACTGGCTACACCTTC.

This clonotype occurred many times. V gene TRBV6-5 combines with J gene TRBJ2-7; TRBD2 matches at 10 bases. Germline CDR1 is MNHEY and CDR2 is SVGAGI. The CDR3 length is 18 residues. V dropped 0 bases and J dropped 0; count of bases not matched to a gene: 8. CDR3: CASSYSSSQRGGSYEQYF. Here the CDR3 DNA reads TGTGCCAGCAGTTACTCGAGTAGCCAGCGGGGGGGCTCCTACGAGCAGTACTTC.

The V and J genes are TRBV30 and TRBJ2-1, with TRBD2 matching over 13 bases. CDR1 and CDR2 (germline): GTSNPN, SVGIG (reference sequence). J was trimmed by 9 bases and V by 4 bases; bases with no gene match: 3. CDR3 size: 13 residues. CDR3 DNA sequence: TGTGCCTGGAAGGGACTAGCGGGGTCTGAGCAGTTCTTC. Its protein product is CAWKGLAGSEQFF.

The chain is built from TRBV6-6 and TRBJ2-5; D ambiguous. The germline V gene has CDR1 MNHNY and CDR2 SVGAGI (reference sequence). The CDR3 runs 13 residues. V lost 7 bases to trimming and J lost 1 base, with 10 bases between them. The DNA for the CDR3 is TGTGCCAGCAATATCGGCTTCCAAGAGACCCAGTACTTC. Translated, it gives CASNIGFQETQYF.

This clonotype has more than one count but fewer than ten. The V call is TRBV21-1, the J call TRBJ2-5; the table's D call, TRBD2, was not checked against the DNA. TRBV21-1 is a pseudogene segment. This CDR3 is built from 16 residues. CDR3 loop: CASSKAERGGQETQYF. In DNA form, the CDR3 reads TGTGCCAGCAGCAAAGCGGAGCGGGGGGGCCAAGAGACCCAGTACTTC.

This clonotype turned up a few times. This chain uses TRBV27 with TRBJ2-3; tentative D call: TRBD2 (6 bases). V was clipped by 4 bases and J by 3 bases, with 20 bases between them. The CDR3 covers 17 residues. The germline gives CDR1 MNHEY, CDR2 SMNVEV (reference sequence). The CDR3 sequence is CASSWARTGLGTDTQYF. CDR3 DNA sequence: TGTGCCAGCAGTTGGGCTCGGACGGGACTCGGGACAGATACGCAGTATTTT.

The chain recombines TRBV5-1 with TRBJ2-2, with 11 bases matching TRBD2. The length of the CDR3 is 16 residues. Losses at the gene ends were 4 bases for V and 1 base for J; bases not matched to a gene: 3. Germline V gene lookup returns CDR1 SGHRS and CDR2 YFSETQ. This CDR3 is CASSATSGGNTGELFF. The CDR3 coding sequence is TGCGCCAGCAGCGCAACTAGCGGGGGGAACACCGGGGAGCTGTTTTTT.

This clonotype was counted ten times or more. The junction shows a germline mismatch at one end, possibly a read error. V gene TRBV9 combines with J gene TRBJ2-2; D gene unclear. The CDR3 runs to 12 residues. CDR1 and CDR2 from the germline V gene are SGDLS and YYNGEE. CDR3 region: CASSVGTGELFF. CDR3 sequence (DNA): TGCGCCAGCAGTGTGGGGACCGGGGAGCTGTTTTTT. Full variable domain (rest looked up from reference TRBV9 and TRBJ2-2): DSGVTQTPKHLITATGQRVTLRCSPRSGDLSVYWYQQSLDQGLQFLIQYYNGEERAKGNILERFSAQQFPDLHSELNLSSLELGDSALYFCASSVGTGELFFGEGSRLTVL.

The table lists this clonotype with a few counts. The CDR3 loop is CASSLTTGRPFF. Here the CDR3 DNA reads TGTGCCAGCAGCTTAACCACAGGGAGGCCGTTCTTC. The chain is built from TRBV7-3 and TRBJ2-1, with D perhaps given as TRBD1 or TRBD2 (6 bases each). Trimming removed 0 bases at V and 15 bases at J, with 12 bases between. There are 12 residues in the CDR3. In germline, CDR1 is SGHTA, CDR2 FQGTGA.

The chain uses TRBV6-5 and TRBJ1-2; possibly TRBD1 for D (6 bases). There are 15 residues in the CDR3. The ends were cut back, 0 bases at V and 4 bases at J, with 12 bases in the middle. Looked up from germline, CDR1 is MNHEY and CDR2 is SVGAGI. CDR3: CASSYSGGATYGYTF. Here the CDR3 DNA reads TGTGCCAGCAGTTACTCGGGGGGGGCGACCTATGGCTACACCTTC.

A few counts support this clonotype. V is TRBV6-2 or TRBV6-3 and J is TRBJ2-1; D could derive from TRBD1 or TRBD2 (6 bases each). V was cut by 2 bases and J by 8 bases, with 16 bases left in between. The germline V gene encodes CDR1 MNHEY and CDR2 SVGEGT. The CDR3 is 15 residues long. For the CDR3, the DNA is TGTGCCAGCAGTTACACATATTCGGGGGCCGATGAGCAGTTCTTC. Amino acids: CASSYTYSGADEQFF.

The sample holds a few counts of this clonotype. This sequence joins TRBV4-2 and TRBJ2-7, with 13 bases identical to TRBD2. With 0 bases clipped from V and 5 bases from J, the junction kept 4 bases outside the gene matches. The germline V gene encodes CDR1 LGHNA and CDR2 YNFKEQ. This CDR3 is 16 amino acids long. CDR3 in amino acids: CASSQERGLAGNEQYF. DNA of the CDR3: TGTGCCAGCAGCCAAGAAAGGGGACTAGCGGGAAACGAGCAGTACTTC.

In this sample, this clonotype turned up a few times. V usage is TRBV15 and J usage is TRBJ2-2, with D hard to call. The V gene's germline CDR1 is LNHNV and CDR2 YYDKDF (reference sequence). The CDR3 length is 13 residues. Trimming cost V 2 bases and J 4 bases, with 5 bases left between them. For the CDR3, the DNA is TGTGCCACCAGCAGATTTTCCACCGGGGAGCTGTTTTTT. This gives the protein CATSRFSTGELFF.

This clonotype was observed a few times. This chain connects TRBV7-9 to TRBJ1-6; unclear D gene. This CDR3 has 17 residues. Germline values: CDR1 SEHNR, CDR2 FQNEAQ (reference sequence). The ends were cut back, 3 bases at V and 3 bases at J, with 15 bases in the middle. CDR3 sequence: CASSFGVATYYNSPLHF. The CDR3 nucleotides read TGTGCCAGCAGCTTCGGTGTGGCAACATACTATAATTCACCCCTCCACTTT.